These 2 T cell receptor beta chains were all obtained from the same sample, sequenced in a study of graft-versus-host responses after intestinal transplantation. Method: immunoSEQ multiplex PCR; TCRdb's copy keeps in-frame clones and lacks some. The sample records some 70,000 clones, over 75% being singletons. What these receptors recognize is not known. Sample: unstimulated CD8+ T cells sorted from spleen or lymph node cells, taken before transplant. All receptors derive from a human donor who was the organ donor for an intestinal transplant.

The chain uses TRBV6-6 and TRBJ1-1; 8 bases are shared with TRBD1. Germline CDR1 and CDR2: MNHNY and SVGAGI (reference sequence). The V segment lost 0 bases and the J segment 5 bases; nucleotides outside the gene matches: 5. This CDR3 contains 15 residues. CDR3 region: CASSYSGQVITEAFF. DNA of the CDR3: TGTGCCAGCAGTTACTCGGGACAGGTGATAACTGAAGCTTTCTTT.

The rearrangement links TRBV2 to TRBJ1-1; weak D call: TRBD1 (6 bases). The V end lost 6 bases, the J end lost 0 bases, and 17 bases lay between the germline ends. This CDR3 is built from 16 residues. CDR1 and CDR2 from the germline V gene are SNHLY and FYNNEI. Here the CDR3 DNA reads TGTGCCAGCAGAAATCCTCCGGGGGGCATGAACACTGAAGCTTTCTTT. It translates to CASRNPPGGMNTEAFF.